The rows below give T cell receptor beta chains drawn from one sample of a study of T-cell memory formation after mild COVID-19. Each CDR3 protein gets one entry after TCRdb re-called the 5' RACE reads with MiXCR. In the table there are more than 300,000 distinct CDR3 sequences, approximately 13% of which are singletons. Sequenced material: PBMCs or a T cell subset sorted from them (not recorded which). The receptor set was obtained from a man between 18 and 29 years old who had mild COVID-19 (a few samples of this study predate the infection). Cell type and time point are not known. CDR3s leave out the opening cysteine and the closing phenylalanine or tryptophan. Fields, in order: V gene, CDR3 protein.

>TRBV6-1
ASSVDSMNTEAF
>TRBV5-1
ASSYSYTGGGDQETQY
>TRBV2
AIRAGPGQPQH
>TRBV7-3
ASSLKAGGLSEQF
>TRBV5-4
ASRPGRGRTYEQY
>TRBV12-3/TRBV12-4
ASRTGQEETQY
>TRBV5-1
ASSRRGGPTDTQY
>TRBV6-5
ASNTPGTKEAF
>TRBV24-1
ATRLSGRYGYT
>TRBV5-1
ASSLGGTGLDYGYT
>TRBV12-3/TRBV12-4
ASSPGTSGVAAYEQY
>TRBV29-1
SVDGTEDQETQY
>TRBV6-1
ASTRAADYGYT
>TRBV7-2
ASGVGLAGETQN
>TRBV5-4
ASSLSSHTDTQY
>TRBV9
ASSVASSYNSPLH
>TRBV7-2
ASSPGWDQETQY
>TRBV21-1
ASSKRTGHHSNQPQH
>TRBV12-5
ASATRIPGANTDTQY
>TRBV5-5
ASSFLQGTDTQY
>TRBV9
ASSVGSSFTGELF
>TRBV6-5
ASSYSSGPPGNTIY
>TRBV7-2
ASSSPPDRGNTEAF
>TRBV28
ASSLPSRASGAQF
>TRBV7-8
ASSLSKAWQGARKTQY
>TRBV12-3/TRBV12-4
ASGHRELF